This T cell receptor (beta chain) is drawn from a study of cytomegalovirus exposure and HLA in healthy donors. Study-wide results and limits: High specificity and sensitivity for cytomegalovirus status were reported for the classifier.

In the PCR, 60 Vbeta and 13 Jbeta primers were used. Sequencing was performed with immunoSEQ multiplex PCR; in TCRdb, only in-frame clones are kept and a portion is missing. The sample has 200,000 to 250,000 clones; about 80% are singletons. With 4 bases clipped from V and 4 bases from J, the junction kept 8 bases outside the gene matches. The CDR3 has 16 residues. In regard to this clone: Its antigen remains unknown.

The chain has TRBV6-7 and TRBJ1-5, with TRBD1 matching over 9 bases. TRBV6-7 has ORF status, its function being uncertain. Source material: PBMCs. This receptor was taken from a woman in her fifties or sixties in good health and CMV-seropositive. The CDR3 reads CASSFRDRVLNQPQHF. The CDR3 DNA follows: TGTGCCAGCAGTTTCCGGGACAGGGTTTTAAATCAGCCCCAGCATTTT.